Listed below are T cell receptor beta chains from one sample, sequenced in a study of shared clonotypes between healthy human individuals. Sequencing used immunoSEQ multiplex PCR; TCRdb keeps in-frame clones, though not all of them. This sample has around 650,000 clones, with approximately 96% found just once. Sequencing used naive CD8+ T cells sorted from blood. Receptors originate from a woman aged 25 to 39 in good health. The CDR3 runs from the conserved cysteine through the conserved F or W. Each record gives: clone size, CDR3 length, J gene, V gene, D gene, CDR3 protein, CDR3 DNA. D genes are given only for firm matches. The size entry is marked missing in some rows and otherwise reads once, few, many or a size class.

clone_size: .; cdr3_length: 15; j_call: TRBJ2-5; v_call: TRBV4-2; d_call: TRBD2; cdr3_aa: CASSPEAGDQETQYF; cdr3_nt: TGTGCCAGCAGCCCCGAAGCGGGAGACCAAGAGACCCAGTACTTC
clone_size: .; cdr3_length: 18; j_call: TRBJ2-1; v_call: TRBV7-8; d_call: TRBD2; cdr3_aa: CASSLLIPQAGLYNEQFF; cdr3_nt: TGTGCCAGCAGCTTACTCATCCCCCAAGCGGGGCTTTACAATGAGCAGTTCTTC
clone_size: .; cdr3_length: 13; j_call: TRBJ2-7; v_call: TRBV7-9; d_call: .; cdr3_aa: CASRSTRRNEQYF; cdr3_nt: TGTGCCAGCAGGTCGACAAGGAGGAACGAGCAGTACTTC
clone_size: .; cdr3_length: 14; j_call: TRBJ1-1; v_call: TRBV5-6; d_call: .; cdr3_aa: CASSLGRGGTEAFF; cdr3_nt: TGTGCCAGCAGCTTGGGCAGGGGAGGCACTGAAGCTTTCTTT
clone_size: .; cdr3_length: 17; j_call: TRBJ2-7; v_call: TRBV13; d_call: TRBD2; cdr3_aa: CASSAQSRLRGDYEQYF; cdr3_nt: TGTGCCAGCAGCGCCCAATCCCGGCTTCGGGGGGACTACGAGCAGTACTTC
clone_size: .; cdr3_length: 17; j_call: TRBJ2-2; v_call: TRBV2; d_call: .; cdr3_aa: CASSERGVGLPTGELFF; cdr3_nt: TGTGCCAGCAGTGAAAGGGGTGTGGGACTTCCCACCGGGGAGCTGTTTTTT
clone_size: .; cdr3_length: 16; j_call: TRBJ2-3; v_call: TRBV27; d_call: TRBD2; cdr3_aa: CASSLLAGEMADTQYF; cdr3_nt: TGTGCCAGCAGTTTATTGGCGGGAGAGATGGCAGATACGCAGTATTTT
clone_size: .; cdr3_length: 12; j_call: TRBJ1-1; v_call: TRBV9; d_call: TRBD1; cdr3_aa: CASSGDRAETFF; cdr3_nt: TGTGCCAGCAGCGGGGACAGGGCTGAGACTTTCTTT
clone_size: .; cdr3_length: 16; j_call: TRBJ2-7; v_call: TRBV7-8; d_call: TRBD2; cdr3_aa: CASSEGLAGASYEQYF; cdr3_nt: TGTGCCAGCAGCGAGGGACTAGCGGGAGCAAGCTACGAGCAGTACTTC
clone_size: .; cdr3_length: 14; j_call: TRBJ2-2; v_call: TRBV29-1; d_call: TRBD1; cdr3_aa: CSGGGHLDTGELFF; cdr3_nt: TGCAGCGGAGGGGGCCACCTCGACACCGGGGAGCTGTTTTTT
clone_size: .; cdr3_length: 13; j_call: TRBJ1-5; v_call: TRBV6-5; d_call: .; cdr3_aa: CASSYDTYQPQHF; cdr3_nt: TGTGCCAGCAGTTACGACACCTATCAGCCCCAGCATTTT
clone_size: .; cdr3_length: 16; j_call: TRBJ2-1; v_call: TRBV7-6; d_call: .; cdr3_aa: CASSQVRAVSYNEQFF; cdr3_nt: TGTGCCAGCAGCCAGGTCCGGGCGGTCTCCTACAATGAGCAGTTCTTC
clone_size: .; cdr3_length: 16; j_call: TRBJ2-5; v_call: TRBV5-1; d_call: .; cdr3_aa: CASQPFSLEREETQYF; cdr3_nt: TGCGCCAGCCAGCCCTTCAGCCTCGAGCGGGAAGAGACCCAGTACTTC
clone_size: once; cdr3_length: 14; j_call: TRBJ2-1; v_call: TRBV15; d_call: .; cdr3_aa: CATSRDWGLEEQFF; cdr3_nt: TGTGCCACCAGCAGAGATTGGGGACTTGAAGAGCAGTTCTTC
clone_size: .; cdr3_length: 16; j_call: TRBJ1-2; v_call: TRBV7-9; d_call: .; cdr3_aa: CASSLGVKTGGYGYTF; cdr3_nt: TGTGCCAGCAGCTTAGGGGTCAAGACAGGAGGCTATGGCTACACCTTC
clone_size: .; cdr3_length: 16; j_call: TRBJ2-7; v_call: TRBV21-1; d_call: .; cdr3_aa: CARTIDDRDRAYEQYF; cdr3_nt: TGTGCCAGAACCATCGATGACCGGGACAGGGCCTACGAGCAGTACTTC
clone_size: .; cdr3_length: 15; j_call: TRBJ2-2; v_call: TRBV2; d_call: TRBD1; cdr3_aa: CASTRDRGPTGELFF; cdr3_nt: TGTGCCAGCACACGGGACAGGGGGCCCACCGGGGAGCTGTTTTTT
clone_size: .; cdr3_length: 15; j_call: TRBJ1-1; v_call: TRBV4-2; d_call: .; cdr3_aa: CASSKRRGLNTEAFF; cdr3_nt: TGTGCCAGCAGCAAGAGGAGGGGTCTGAACACTGAAGCTTTCTTT
clone_size: .; cdr3_length: 15; j_call: TRBJ2-5; v_call: TRBV28; d_call: .; cdr3_aa: CASSMVFGLRETQYF; cdr3_nt: TGTGCCAGCAGCATGGTCTTCGGATTGAGGGAGACCCAGTACTTC
clone_size: .; cdr3_length: 13; j_call: TRBJ2-7; v_call: TRBV27; d_call: TRBD1; cdr3_aa: CASSARTGSEQYF; cdr3_nt: TGTGCCAGCAGCGCCCGGACAGGGAGCGAGCAGTACTTC